A selection of T cell receptor beta chains follows, all from one sample in a study of cytomegalovirus exposure and HLA in healthy donors. Some clones are missing from TCRdb's copy, which holds only in-frame ones; the method was immunoSEQ multiplex PCR. The data hold more than 150,000 clones, with around 80% observed a single time. Input material: PBMCs. Receptors were obtained from a girl under 18 in good health and CMV-seropositive. Each CDR3 is given with its conserved first and last residue. Each record gives: clone size, J gene, D gene, V gene, CDR3 protein, CDR3 DNA. The D gene is left open where the match is weak. A clone size is listed for some rows: how often the clone was seen (once, few, many), or a class if it is expanded.

>NA|TRBJ2-5|NA|TRBV30
CAWARGRETQYF
TGTGCCTGGGCTAGAGGTAGAGAGACCCAGTACTTC
>once|TRBJ2-4|NA|TRBV9
CASSVDGIAQNIQYF
TGTGCCAGCAGCGTAGACGGAATAGCCCAAAACATTCAGTACTTC
>NA|TRBJ1-1|TRBD1|TRBV5-4
CASSVEQGANTEAFF
TGTGCCAGCAGCGTTGAACAGGGGGCGAACACTGAAGCTTTCTTT
>NA|TRBJ2-2|TRBD2|TRBV4-3
CASTSRTSGNTGELFF
TGCGCCAGCACCTCAAGGACTAGCGGTAACACCGGGGAGCTGTTTTTT
>NA|TRBJ2-6|TRBD2|TRBV5-1
CASSLSGAGANVLTF
TGCGCCAGCAGCTTGAGCGGGGCTGGGGCCAACGTCCTGACTTTC
>NA|TRBJ2-1|TRBD2|TRBV4-3
CASSQQSYSGGVYNEQFF
TGCGCCAGCAGCCAACAAAGTTATAGCGGGGGGGTCTACAATGAGCAGTTCTTC
>NA|TRBJ2-1|NA|TRBV4-3
CASSQDSSSHEQFF
TGCGCCAGCAGCCAAGATTCTAGCTCCCATGAGCAGTTCTTC
>NA|TRBJ1-2|NA|TRBV7-3
CASSPGGERNGYTF
TGTGCCAGCAGCCCCGGCGGGGAAAGGAATGGCTACACCTTC
>NA|TRBJ2-1|TRBD1|TRBV30
CAWSGIWTGRNYNEQFF
TGTGCCTGGAGTGGTATTTGGACAGGGCGTAATTACAATGAGCAGTTCTTC
>NA|TRBJ2-2|NA|TRBV5-6
CASSGLVGLTDWTGELFF
TGTGCCAGCAGCGGCTTAGTGGGACTGACAGATTGGACCGGGGAGCTGTTTTTT
>NA|TRBJ2-1|TRBD1|TRBV5-1
CASSPWGAGGTGLGNEQFF
TGCGCCAGCAGCCCGTGGGGAGCAGGGGGCACGGGCCTAGGGAATGAGCAGTTCTTC